A selection of T cell receptor beta chains follows, all from one sample in a study of blood T cell repertoires in COVID-19. TCRdb keeps only in-frame clones here, not all; method: immunoSEQ multiplex PCR. The data hold 200,000 to 250,000 clones, with roughly 86% observed a single time. The sequenced material came from peripheral blood. The source of these receptors is an elderly man with acute or convalescent COVID-19. The CDR3 runs from the conserved cysteine through the conserved F or W. A D gene is named only where the DNA matches it firmly. Rows give clone size only sometimes, using once, few, many, or a class for an expanded clone.

-	TRBV28	-	TRBJ1-3	CASSPRTPFSGNTIYF	TGTGCCAGCAGCCCCCGGACACCCTTCTCTGGAAACACCATATATTTT
-	TRBV7-2	-	TRBJ2-7	CASSLSSYEQYF	TGTGCCAGCAGCCTCTCCTCCTACGAGCAGTACTTC
few	TRBV28	TRBD1	TRBJ1-6	CASSLLSGQGARSPLHF	TGTGCCAGCAGTTTACTGTCGGGACAGGGGGCGCGTTCACCCCTCCACTTT
-	TRBV28	-	TRBJ1-6	CASSPRLNSPLSLAHF	TGTGCCAGCAGCCCCAGGCTCAATTCACCCCTCAGCCTTGCACACTTT
-	TRBV6-5	-	TRBJ2-4	CASSSSRGSKNIQYF	TGTGCCAGCAGTTCCTCTCGAGGGTCCAAAAACATTCAGTACTTC
-	TRBV19	TRBD1	TRBJ2-1	CASIGTGFNGNEQFF	TGTGCCAGTATTGGGACAGGGTTTAACGGGAATGAGCAGTTCTTC
-	TRBV7-8	TRBD2	TRBJ2-5	CASSSGGRALQTQYF	TGTGCCAGCAGCTCTGGCGGGAGGGCCTTGCAGACCCAGTACTTC
once	TRBV6-6	-	TRBJ1-4	CASSGRVEKLFF	TGTGCCAGCAGTGGCAGGGTGGAAAAACTGTTTTTT
-	TRBV4-1	-	TRBJ1-6	CASSQDRRWGPLHF	TGCGCCAGCAGCCAAGATCGGAGGTGGGGACCCCTCCACTTT
-	TRBV28	-	TRBJ1-4	CASSLTLGGEKLFF	TGTGCCAGCAGTTTAACCCTAGGAGGCGAAAAACTGTTTTTT
few	TRBV3-1/TRBV3-2	-	TRBJ1-1	CASSALSGLAFF	TGTGCCAGCAGCGCACTGAGCGGCCTCGCTTTCTTT
-	TRBV19	-	TRBJ1-1	CASSVTVLNTEAFF	TGTGCCAGTAGTGTGACAGTATTGAACACTGAAGCTTTCTTT
-	TRBV3-1/TRBV3-2	-	TRBJ1-2	CASSHRGGYGYTF	TGTGCCAGCAGCCATAGGGGGGGCTATGGCTACACCTTC
-	TRBV15	-	TRBJ2-2	CATSRGVTGAGELFF	TGTGCCACCAGCAGGGGAGTGACGGGGGCCGGGGAGCTGTTTTTT
-	TRBV18	TRBD1	TRBJ2-5	CASSPTGEDQYF	TGTGCCAGCTCCCCGACAGGGGAGGACCAGTACTTC
few	TRBV14	TRBD1	TRBJ1-1	CASSFGQANTEAFF	TGTGCCAGCAGCTTTGGACAGGCGAACACTGAAGCTTTCTTT
-	TRBV10-1	-	TRBJ2-7	CASSALLSAPPGEQYF	TGCGCCAGCAGTGCCCTTCTTAGCGCGCCCCCGGGGGAGCAGTACTTC
-	TRBV5-1	-	TRBJ1-1	CASSDRGNTEAFF	TGCGCCAGCAGCGATCGGGGGAACACTGAAGCTTTCTTT
-	TRBV21-1	-	TRBJ2-7	CASNGSVSDRIYYEQYF	TGTGCCAGCAATGGGTCAGTGTCGGACAGGATTTACTACGAGCAGTACTTC
-	TRBV6-1	TRBD1	TRBJ1-2	CASSPWDRGYDGYTF	TGTGCCAGCAGTCCCTGGGACAGGGGGTATGATGGCTACACCTTC
-	TRBV29-1	TRBD2	TRBJ2-2	CSVDVGSRGGTGELFF	TGCAGCGTTGATGTGGGCTCTCGCGGGGGGACCGGGGAGCTGTTTTTT
-	TRBV3-1/TRBV3-2	-	TRBJ1-1	CASSQAPRNTEAFF	TGTGCCAGCAGCCAAGCTCCCCGGAACACTGAAGCTTTCTTT
-	TRBV19	-	TRBJ2-1	CASRYRDKQFF	TGTGCCAGTAGATACCGGGATAAGCAGTTCTTC
-	TRBV7-9	-	TRBJ2-2	CASSFSQILTGELFF	TGTGCCAGCAGCTTCTCCCAGATCCTGACCGGGGAGCTGTTTTTT
-	TRBV4-1	-	TRBJ2-1	CASSLDTGQFF	TGCGCCAGCAGCCTGGACACTGGGCAGTTCTTC
-	TRBV10-3	-	TRBJ1-5	CAISTGWDQQPQHF	TGTGCCATCAGTACAGGGTGGGATCAGCAGCCCCAGCATTTT
once	TRBV28	TRBD1	TRBJ2-2	CASLRTGRNGELFF	TGTGCCAGCTTAAGGACAGGGCGGAACGGGGAGCTGTTTTTT
-	TRBV5-1	-	TRBJ1-4	CASSSVQGTEKLFF	TGCGCCAGCAGCTCCGTTCAGGGGACGGAAAAACTGTTTTTT
once	TRBV28	TRBD1	TRBJ1-1	CASSYGQEGSAWHTEAFF	TGTGCCAGCAGCTACGGACAGGAGGGTTCAGCTTGGCACACTGAAGCTTTCTTT
-	TRBV10-3	-	TRBJ1-4	CAISGGGLDEKLFF	TGTGCCATCAGTGGAGGGGGTTTGGATGAAAAACTGTTTTTT
-	TRBV6-4	TRBD1	TRBJ1-5	CASSQKGAGQPQHF	TGTGCCAGCAGTCAGAAGGGGGCTGGTCAGCCCCAGCATTTT
-	TRBV5-6	TRBD1	TRBJ2-1	CASSNPKGTDSSYNEQFF	TGTGCCAGCAGCAACCCGAAGGGGACAGACAGCTCCTACAATGAGCAGTTCTTC
-	TRBV29-1	TRBD1	TRBJ2-1	CSVVWTGGYNEQFF	TGCAGCGTTGTTTGGACAGGGGGCTACAATGAGCAGTTCTTC